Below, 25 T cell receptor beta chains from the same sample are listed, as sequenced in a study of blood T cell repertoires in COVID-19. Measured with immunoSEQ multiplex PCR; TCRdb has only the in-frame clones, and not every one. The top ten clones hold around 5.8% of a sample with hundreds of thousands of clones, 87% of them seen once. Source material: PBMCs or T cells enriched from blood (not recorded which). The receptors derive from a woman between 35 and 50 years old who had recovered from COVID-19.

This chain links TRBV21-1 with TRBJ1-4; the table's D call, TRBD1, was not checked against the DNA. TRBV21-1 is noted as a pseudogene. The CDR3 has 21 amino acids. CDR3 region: CASSKVLNRNTAPTTNEKLFF. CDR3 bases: TGTGCCAGCAGCAAAGTCTTAAACCGAAACACCGCACCGACAACTAATGAAAAACTGTTTTTT.

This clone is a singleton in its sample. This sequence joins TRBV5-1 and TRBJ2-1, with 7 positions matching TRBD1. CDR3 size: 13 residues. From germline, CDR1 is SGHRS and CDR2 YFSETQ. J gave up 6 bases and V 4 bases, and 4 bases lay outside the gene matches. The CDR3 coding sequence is TGCGCCAGCAGCCCAGGGGACAGCAATGAGCAGTTCTTC. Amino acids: CASSPGDSNEQFF.

CDR3 loop: CASRTMNTEAFF. DNA for the CDR3: TGTGCCAGCAGAACAATGAACACTGAAGCTTTCTTT. V is TRBV12-3 or TRBV12-4 and J is TRBJ1-1; D not certain. Trimming removed 6 bases at V and 0 bases at J, with 5 bases between. This CDR3 contains 12 residues.

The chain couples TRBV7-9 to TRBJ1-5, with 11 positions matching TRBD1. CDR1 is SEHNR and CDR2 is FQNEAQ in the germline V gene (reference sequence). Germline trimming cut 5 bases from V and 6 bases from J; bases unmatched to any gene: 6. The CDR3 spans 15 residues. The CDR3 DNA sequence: TGTGCCAGCAGCCAAGGGACAGGGGGGAGTCAGCCCCAGCATTTT. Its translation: CASSQGTGGSQPQHF.

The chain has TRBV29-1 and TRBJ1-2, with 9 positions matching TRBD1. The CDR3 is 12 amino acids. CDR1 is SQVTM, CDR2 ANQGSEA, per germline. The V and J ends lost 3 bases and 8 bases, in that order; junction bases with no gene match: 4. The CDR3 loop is CSVEGQGGGYTF. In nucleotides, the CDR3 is TGCAGCGTTGAGGGACAGGGAGGAGGCTACACCTTC.

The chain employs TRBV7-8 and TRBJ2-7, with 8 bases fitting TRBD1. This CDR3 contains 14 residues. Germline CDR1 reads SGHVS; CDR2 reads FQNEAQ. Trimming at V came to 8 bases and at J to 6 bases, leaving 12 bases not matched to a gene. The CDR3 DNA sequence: TGTGCCAGCGCTCGGACAGGGTGGGTCGGCGAGCAGTACTTC. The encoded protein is CASARTGWVGEQYF.

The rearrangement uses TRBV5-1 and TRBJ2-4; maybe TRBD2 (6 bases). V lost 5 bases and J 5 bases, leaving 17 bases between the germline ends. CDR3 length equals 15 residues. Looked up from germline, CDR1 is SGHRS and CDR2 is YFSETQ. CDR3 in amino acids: CASSAGNAGQNIQYF. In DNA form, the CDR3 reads TGCGCCAGCAGTGCGGGAAATGCGGGCCAAAACATTCAGTACTTC.

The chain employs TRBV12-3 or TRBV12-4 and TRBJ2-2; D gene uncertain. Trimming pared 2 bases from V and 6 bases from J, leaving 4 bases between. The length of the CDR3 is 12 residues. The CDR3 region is CASSLPPGELFF. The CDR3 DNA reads TGTGCCAGCAGTTTACCTCCCGGGGAGCTGTTTTTT.

The CDR3 nucleotides read TGCAGCGTTGAGGGGGGTAGGTGGCCCTACAATGAGCAGTTCTTC. It codes for CSVEGGRWPYNEQFF. The chain couples TRBV29-1 to TRBJ2-1, with D perhaps matching TRBD2 (6 bases). Between the trimmed V and J ends, which lost 3 bases and 2 bases, there was a span of 14 bases. Germline values: CDR1 SQVTM, CDR2 ANQGSEA. The CDR3 spans 15 residues.

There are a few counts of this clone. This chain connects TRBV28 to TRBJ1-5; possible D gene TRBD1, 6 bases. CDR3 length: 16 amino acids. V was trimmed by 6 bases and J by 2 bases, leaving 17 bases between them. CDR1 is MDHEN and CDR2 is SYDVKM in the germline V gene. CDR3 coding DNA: TGTGCCAGCAGGATCGTGGGGGGGGGCGGCAATCAGCCCCAGCATTTT. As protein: CASRIVGGGGNQPQHF.

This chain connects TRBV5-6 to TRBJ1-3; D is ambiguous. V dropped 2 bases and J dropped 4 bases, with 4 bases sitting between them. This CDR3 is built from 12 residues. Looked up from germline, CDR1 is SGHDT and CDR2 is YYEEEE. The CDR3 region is CASSFLGNTIYF. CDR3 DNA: TGTGCCAGCAGCTTCCTCGGAAACACCATATATTTT.

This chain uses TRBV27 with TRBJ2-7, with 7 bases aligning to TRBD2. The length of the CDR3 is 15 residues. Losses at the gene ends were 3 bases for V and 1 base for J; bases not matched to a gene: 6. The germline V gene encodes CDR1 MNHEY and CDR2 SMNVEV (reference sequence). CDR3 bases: TGTGCCAGCAGTTTTGCGGGAGTAGGATCCTACGAGCAGTACTTC. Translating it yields CASSFAGVGSYEQYF.

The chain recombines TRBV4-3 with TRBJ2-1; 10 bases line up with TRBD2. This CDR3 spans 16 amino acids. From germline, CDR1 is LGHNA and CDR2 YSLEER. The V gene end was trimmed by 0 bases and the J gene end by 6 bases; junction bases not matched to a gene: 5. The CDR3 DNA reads TGCGCCAGCAGCCAAGACGCTAGCGGGAGCCTCAATGAGCAGTTCTTC. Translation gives CASSQDASGSLNEQFF.

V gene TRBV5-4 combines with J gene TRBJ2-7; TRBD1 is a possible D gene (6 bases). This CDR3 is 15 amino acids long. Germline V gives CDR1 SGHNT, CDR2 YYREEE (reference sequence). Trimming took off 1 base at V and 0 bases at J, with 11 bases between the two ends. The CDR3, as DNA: TGTGCCAGCAGCTTGCTGGGGGCGGACTCCTACGAGCAGTACTTC. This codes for CASSLLGADSYEQYF.

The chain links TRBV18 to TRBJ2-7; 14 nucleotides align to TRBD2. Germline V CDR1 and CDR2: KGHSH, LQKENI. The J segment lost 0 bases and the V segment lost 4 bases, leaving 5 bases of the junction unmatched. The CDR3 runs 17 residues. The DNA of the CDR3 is TGTGCCAGCTCACGATGGACTAGCGGGGGGAGCTCCTACGAGCAGTACTTC. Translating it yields CASSRWTSGGSSYEQYF.

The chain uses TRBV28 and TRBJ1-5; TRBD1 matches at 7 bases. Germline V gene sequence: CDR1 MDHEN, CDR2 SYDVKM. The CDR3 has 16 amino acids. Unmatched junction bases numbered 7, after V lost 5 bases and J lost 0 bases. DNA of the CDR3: TGTGCCAGCAGTCACGGGGACAGTTATAGCAATCAGCCCCAGCATTTT. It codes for CASSHGDSYSNQPQHF.

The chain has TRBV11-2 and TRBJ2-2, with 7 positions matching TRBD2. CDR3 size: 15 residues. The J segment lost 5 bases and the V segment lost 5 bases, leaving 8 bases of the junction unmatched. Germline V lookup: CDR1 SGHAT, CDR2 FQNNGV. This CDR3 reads CASSPGLGRTGELFF. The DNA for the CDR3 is TGTGCCAGCAGCCCAGGACTAGGGAGGACCGGGGAGCTGTTTTTT.

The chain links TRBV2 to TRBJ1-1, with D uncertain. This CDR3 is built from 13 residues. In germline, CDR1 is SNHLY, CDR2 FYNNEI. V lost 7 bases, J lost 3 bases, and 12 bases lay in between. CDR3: CASKRVSDTEAFF. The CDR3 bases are TGTGCCAGCAAACGGGTCTCGGACACTGAAGCTTTCTTT.

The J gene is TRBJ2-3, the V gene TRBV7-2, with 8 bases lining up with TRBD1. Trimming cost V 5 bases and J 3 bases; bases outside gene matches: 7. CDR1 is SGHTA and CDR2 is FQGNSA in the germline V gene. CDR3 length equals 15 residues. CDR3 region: CASSPDRVRTDTQYF. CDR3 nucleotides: TGTGCCAGCAGCCCGGACAGGGTACGGACAGATACGCAGTATTTT.

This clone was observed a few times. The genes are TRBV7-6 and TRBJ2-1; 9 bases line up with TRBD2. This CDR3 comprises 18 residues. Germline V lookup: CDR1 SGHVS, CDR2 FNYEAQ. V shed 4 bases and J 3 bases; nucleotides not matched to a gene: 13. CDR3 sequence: CASSSTGTSRRYYNEQFF. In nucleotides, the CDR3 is TGTGCCAGCAGCTCAACCGGGACTAGCAGGAGGTACTACAATGAGCAGTTCTTC.

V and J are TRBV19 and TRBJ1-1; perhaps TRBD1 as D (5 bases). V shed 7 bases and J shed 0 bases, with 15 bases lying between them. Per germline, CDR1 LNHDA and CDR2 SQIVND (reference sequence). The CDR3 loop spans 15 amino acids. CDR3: CASNPDQGMNTEAFF. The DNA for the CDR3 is TGTGCCAGTAACCCTGACCAGGGCATGAACACTGAAGCTTTCTTT. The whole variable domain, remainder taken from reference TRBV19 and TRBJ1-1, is DGGITQSPKYLFRKEGQNVTLSCEQNLNHDAMYWYRQDPGQGLRLIYYSQIVNDFQKGDIAEGYSVSREKKESFPLTVTSAQKNPTAFYLCASNPDQGMNTEAFFGQGTRLTVV.

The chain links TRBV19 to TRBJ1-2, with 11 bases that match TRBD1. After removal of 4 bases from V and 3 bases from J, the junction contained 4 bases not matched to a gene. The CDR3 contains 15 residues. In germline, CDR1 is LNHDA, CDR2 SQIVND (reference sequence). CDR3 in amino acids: CASSKGQGVDYGYTF. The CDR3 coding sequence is TGTGCCAGTAGTAAGGGACAGGGGGTTGACTATGGCTACACCTTC.

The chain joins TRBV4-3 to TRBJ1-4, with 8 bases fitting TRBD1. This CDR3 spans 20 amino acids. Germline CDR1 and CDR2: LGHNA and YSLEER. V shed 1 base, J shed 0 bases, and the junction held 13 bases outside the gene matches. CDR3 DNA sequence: TGCGCCAGCAGCCAAGTGCTAACAGGGGGTAGGGCCGCAACTAATGAAAAACTGTTTTTT. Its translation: CASSQVLTGGRAATNEKLFF.

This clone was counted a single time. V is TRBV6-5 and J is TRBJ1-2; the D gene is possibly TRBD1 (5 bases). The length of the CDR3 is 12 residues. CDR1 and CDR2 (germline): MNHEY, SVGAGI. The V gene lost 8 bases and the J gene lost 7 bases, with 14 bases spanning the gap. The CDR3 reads CASWEGFSGYTF. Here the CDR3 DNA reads TGTGCCAGCTGGGAGGGGTTCTCTGGCTACACCTTC.

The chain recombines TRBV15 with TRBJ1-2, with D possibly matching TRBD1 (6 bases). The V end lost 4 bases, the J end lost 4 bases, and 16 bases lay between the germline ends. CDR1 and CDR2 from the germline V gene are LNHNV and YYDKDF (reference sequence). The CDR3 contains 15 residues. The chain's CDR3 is CATSMTGGRPYGYTF. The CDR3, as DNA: TGTGCCACCAGCATGACGGGGGGCAGGCCCTATGGCTACACCTTC.